This T cell receptor beta chain emerged from a study of CXCR3-negative and CXCR3-positive naive CD8 T cells. Per the germline V gene, CDR1 is SGHNT and CDR2 is YENEEA. CDR3 length equals 13 residues. Study outcomes and limitations: Cryopreserved cells showed partially decreased CXCR3 expression, and most assays used fresh PBMCs. Memory cells diverged, while naive CXCR3-positive and CXCR3-negative cells had similar TRBV-TRBJ usage.

Every CD8+ T cell subset underwent triplicate sorting at about 300,000 cells apiece. Those CD8+ T cells considered naive were CD45RO-CCR7+CD27+CD95-. Comment on this clonotype: Its antigen is currently unknown.

Libraries of TRB cDNA were made by 5' RACE and carried UMIs. With the 5' RACE reads reprocessed, TCRdb shows one record per CDR3 protein and no DNA. In total, the table holds some 130,000 distinct CDR3 sequences. The rearrangement links TRBV11-3 to TRBJ2-1; without DNA, the TCRdb call of TRBD1 cannot be checked. The TCR was taken from a human donor in good health. Some clones in this sample may be carry-over from other donors' samples. The sequenced material came from naive CXCR3- CD8+ T cells from blood. Stated subset: CD45RO-CCR7+CD27+CD95- naive CD8+ T cells lacking CXCR3 (TNR3-). Here the CDR3 reads CASSLSDSNEQFF.